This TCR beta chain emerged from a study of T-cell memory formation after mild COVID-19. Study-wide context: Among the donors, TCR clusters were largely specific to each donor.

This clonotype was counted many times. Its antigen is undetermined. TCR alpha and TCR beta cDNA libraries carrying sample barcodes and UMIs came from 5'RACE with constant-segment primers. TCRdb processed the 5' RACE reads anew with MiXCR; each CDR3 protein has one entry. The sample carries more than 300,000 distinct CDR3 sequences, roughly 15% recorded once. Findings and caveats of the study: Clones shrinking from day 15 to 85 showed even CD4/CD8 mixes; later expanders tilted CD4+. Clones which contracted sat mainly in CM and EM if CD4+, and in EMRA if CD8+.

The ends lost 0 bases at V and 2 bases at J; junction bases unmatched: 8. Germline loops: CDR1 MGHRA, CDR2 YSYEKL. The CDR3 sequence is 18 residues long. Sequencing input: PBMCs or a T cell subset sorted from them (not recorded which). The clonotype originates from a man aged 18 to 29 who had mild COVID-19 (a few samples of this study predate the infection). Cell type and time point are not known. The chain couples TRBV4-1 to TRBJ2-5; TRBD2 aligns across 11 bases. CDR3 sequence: CASSQDPNLAGGQETQYF. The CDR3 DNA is TGCGCCAGCAGCCAAGACCCCAATCTAGCGGGGGGACAAGAGACCCAGTACTTC.